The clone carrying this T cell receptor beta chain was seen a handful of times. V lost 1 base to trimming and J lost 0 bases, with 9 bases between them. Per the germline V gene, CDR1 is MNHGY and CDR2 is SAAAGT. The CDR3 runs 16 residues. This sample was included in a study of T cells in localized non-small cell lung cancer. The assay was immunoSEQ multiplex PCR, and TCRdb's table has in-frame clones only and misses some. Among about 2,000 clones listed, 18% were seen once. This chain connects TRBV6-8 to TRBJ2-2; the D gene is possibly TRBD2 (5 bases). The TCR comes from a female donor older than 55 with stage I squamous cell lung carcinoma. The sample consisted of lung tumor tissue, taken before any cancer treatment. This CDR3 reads CASSYWGSANTGELFF. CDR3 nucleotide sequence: TGTGCCAGCAGTTACTGGGGTAGCGCGAACACCGGGGAGCTGTTTTTT.